These T cell receptor beta chains were read from a single sample in a study of T cell responses to AZD1222 COVID-19 vaccine. Repertoires were generated with immunoSEQ multiplex PCR, while TCRdb's copy carries only in-frame clones and drops some. The sample includes some 140,000 clones, 92% seen only once; the top ten take just over 3%. Sequences were derived from peripheral blood, sampled on day 0 of AZD1222 vaccination. These receptors all come from an adult in good health. The CDR3 runs from the conserved cysteine through the conserved F or W. Each record gives: V gene, clone size, CDR3 length, J gene, D gene, CDR3 protein, CDR3 DNA. A D gene is named only where the DNA matches it firmly. Clone size is stated in some rows and not others, as once, few, many or a class when expanded.

TRBV6-5	NA	14	TRBJ1-6	NA	CASSPILENSPLHF	TGTGCCAGCAGTCCTATTCTAGAAAATTCACCCCTCCACTTT
TRBV14	NA	16	TRBJ2-7	NA	CASSQAVSGVPYEQYF	TGTGCCAGCAGCCAAGCCGTATCGGGAGTTCCCTACGAGCAGTACTTC
TRBV6-4	few	15	TRBJ2-3	NA	CASSDSGRATDTQYF	TGTGCCAGCAGTGACTCAGGCAGGGCCACAGATACGCAGTATTTT
TRBV3-1/TRBV3-2	once	13	TRBJ2-1	NA	CASSQERPTEQFF	TGTGCCAGCAGCCAAGAGAGGCCCACGGAGCAGTTCTTC
TRBV9	NA	14	TRBJ2-5	NA	CASSKRDLQETQYF	TGTGCCAGCAGCAAACGGGACTTACAAGAGACCCAGTACTTC
TRBV28	NA	15	TRBJ1-4	NA	CASSFNGGSNEKLFF	TGTGCCAGCAGTTTTAATGGGGGGTCTAATGAAAAACTGTTTTTT
TRBV28	NA	16	TRBJ1-4	NA	CASSPHRVSTNEKLFF	TGTGCCAGCAGTCCCCACAGGGTCTCAACTAATGAAAAACTGTTTTTT
TRBV5-4	once	15	TRBJ1-2	NA	CASSPVGRGVYGYTF	TGTGCCAGCAGCCCCGTGGGCAGGGGAGTCTATGGCTACACCTTC
TRBV5-4	NA	16	TRBJ2-1	NA	CASSTGLGGVYNEQFF	TGTGCCAGCAGCACTGGACTGGGGGGCGTCTACAATGAGCAGTTCTTC
TRBV7-8	NA	17	TRBJ2-5	TRBD2	CASSQRRGTRARETQYF	TGTGCCAGCAGCCAGAGGCGCGGGACTAGAGCCCGCGAGACCCAGTACTTC
TRBV6-5	NA	14	TRBJ2-5	NA	CASTYGTPQETQYF	TGTGCCAGCACCTATGGGACACCCCAAGAGACCCAGTACTTC
TRBV6-2/TRBV6-3	NA	15	TRBJ2-2	TRBD2	CASSSGLAGTGELFF	TGTGCCAGCAGTTCCGGACTAGCGGGGACCGGGGAGCTGTTTTTT
TRBV5-1	NA	17	TRBJ1-1	NA	CASSSRAGINMNTEAFF	TGCGCCAGCAGCTCCCGGGCTGGTATAAACATGAACACTGAAGCTTTCTTT
TRBV5-4	NA	15	TRBJ1-2	NA	CASSLRPGEIYGYTF	TGTGCCAGCAGCTTGAGGCCGGGCGAGATCTATGGCTACACCTTC
TRBV18	NA	15	TRBJ1-2	TRBD1	CASSPTPDRDYGYTF	TGTGCCAGCTCACCAACTCCGGACAGGGACTATGGCTACACCTTC
TRBV4-2	NA	15	TRBJ1-5	NA	CASSQDSSLGQPQHF	TGTGCCAGCAGCCAAGACTCATCTCTTGGTCAGCCCCAGCATTTT
TRBV20-1	NA	13	TRBJ1-2	NA	CSASHRVQYRYTF	TGCAGTGCTAGTCACAGGGTCCAATATCGCTACACCTTC
TRBV19	NA	19	TRBJ1-4	NA	CASSARGGPRISLDEKLFF	TGTGCCAGTAGTGCCCGGGGGGGGCCGAGGATTAGTTTGGATGAAAAACTGTTTTTT
TRBV6-1	NA	16	TRBJ1-3	NA	CASSDRSPPHGNTIYF	TGTGCCAGCAGTGACAGGTCGCCACCTCATGGAAACACCATATATTTT
TRBV6-5	NA	14	TRBJ2-5	NA	CASSYSGRGETQYF	TGTGCCAGCAGTTACTCCGGCAGGGGAGAGACCCAGTACTTC
TRBV6-1	NA	22	TRBJ1-3	NA	CASSENSGLGHNVKNSGNTIYF	TGTGCCAGCAGTGAAAATTCGGGTTTGGGCCACAATGTGAAGAACTCTGGAAACACCATATATTTT
TRBV10-3	NA	14	TRBJ2-3	NA	CAISESARADTQYF	TGTGCCATCAGTGAGTCAGCTCGGGCAGATACGCAGTATTTT
TRBV30	few	13	TRBJ1-1	TRBD1	CAWMAGGDTEAFF	TGTGCCTGGATGGCAGGGGGCGACACTGAAGCTTTCTTT
TRBV11-3	NA	14	TRBJ2-7	TRBD2	CASSLRTSGSEQYF	TGTGCCAGCAGCTTACGGACTAGCGGGTCCGAGCAGTACTTC
TRBV19	NA	19	TRBJ2-1	TRBD2	CASTPGLTGTRGDYNEQFF	TGTGCCAGTACCCCTGGATTAACCGGGACTAGAGGAGACTACAATGAGCAGTTCTTC
TRBV7-8	NA	14	TRBJ2-3	NA	CASSSRGGTDTQYF	TGTGCCAGCAGCTCCCGTGGGGGGACAGATACGCAGTATTTT
TRBV19	NA	13	TRBJ1-2	NA	CASSIRGLDGYTF	TGTGCCAGTAGTATTCGGGGTCTAGATGGCTACACCTTC
TRBV19	NA	17	TRBJ1-5	TRBD1	CASGDGGQGVFTQPQHF	TGTGCCAGTGGTGATGGGGGACAGGGGGTATTCACTCAGCCCCAGCATTTT
TRBV19	NA	15	TRBJ1-2	TRBD1	CASSLRQGATYGYTF	TGTGCCAGTAGTCTGCGACAGGGGGCTACCTATGGCTACACCTTC
TRBV2	NA	15	TRBJ2-7	TRBD1	CASSQDRGRSYEQYF	TGTGCCAGCAGTCAGGACAGGGGGAGGTCCTACGAGCAGTACTTC
TRBV7-9	once	14	TRBJ1-3	NA	CASSLTGPGNTIYF	TGTGCCAGCAGCTTAACAGGCCCCGGAAACACCATATATTTT
TRBV6-5	NA	13	TRBJ2-1	NA	CASSEGRVNEQFF	TGTGCCAGCAGCGAGGGAAGGGTTAATGAGCAGTTCTTC
TRBV27	NA	13	TRBJ2-1	TRBD1	CASHRGFNNEQFF	TGTGCCTCCCACAGGGGGTTCAACAATGAGCAGTTCTTC
TRBV5-8	few	14	TRBJ1-5	NA	CASSLSLGGQPQHF	TGTGCCAGCAGCTTATCTCTTGGGGGCCAGCCCCAGCATTTT
TRBV5-1	NA	11	TRBJ1-3	NA	CASRGGNTIYF	TGCGCCAGTCGAGGGGGAAACACCATATATTTT
TRBV10-2	NA	13	TRBJ2-1	NA	CASRDSLYNEQFF	TGCGCCAGCAGGGACAGCCTTTACAATGAGCAGTTCTTC
TRBV12-3/TRBV12-4	NA	13	TRBJ2-3	NA	CASTPVDTDTQYF	TGTGCCAGCACCCCTGTTGACACAGATACGCAGTATTTT
TRBV15	NA	15	TRBJ2-3	TRBD2	CATSPRTSGSGPQYF	TGTGCCACCAGCCCCCGGACTAGCGGGAGCGGTCCGCAGTATTTT
TRBV18	NA	12	TRBJ2-1	TRBD2	CASSPQREGRFF	TGTGCCAGCTCACCCCAGCGGGAGGGCCGGTTCTTC